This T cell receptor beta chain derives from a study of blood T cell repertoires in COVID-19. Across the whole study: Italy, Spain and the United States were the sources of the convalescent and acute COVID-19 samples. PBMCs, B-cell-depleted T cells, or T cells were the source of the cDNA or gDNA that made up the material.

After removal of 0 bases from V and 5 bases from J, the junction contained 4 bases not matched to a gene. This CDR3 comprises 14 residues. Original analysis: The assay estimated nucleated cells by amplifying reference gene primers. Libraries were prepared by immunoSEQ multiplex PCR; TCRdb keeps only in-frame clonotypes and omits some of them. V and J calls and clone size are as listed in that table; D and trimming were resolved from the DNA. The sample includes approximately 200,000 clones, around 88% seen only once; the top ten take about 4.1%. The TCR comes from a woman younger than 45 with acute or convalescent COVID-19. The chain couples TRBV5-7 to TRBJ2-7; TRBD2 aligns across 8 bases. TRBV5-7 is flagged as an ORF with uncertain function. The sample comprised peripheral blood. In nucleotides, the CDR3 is TGTGCCAGCAGCTTGGACGGGAGGGCCCACGAGCAGTACTTC. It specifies CASSLDGRAHEQYF.